These T cell receptor beta chains were read from a single sample in a study of cytomegalovirus exposure and HLA in healthy donors. Sequencing used immunoSEQ multiplex PCR; TCRdb keeps in-frame clones, though not all of them. The table records about 69,000 clones, about 70% of them present only once. Sequenced input: PBMCs. The origin of the receptors is a man aged 18-30 years in good health and CMV-seronegative. Each CDR3 is given with its conserved first and last residue. D genes are given only for firm matches. Size is omitted from some rows. Given values are once, few, many or a class for expanded clones.

>TRBD1|TRBV27|TRBJ1-4|-
CASSLRTGGAGSGVEKLFF
TGTGCCAGCAGTTTAAGGACAGGGGGCGCCGGTAGTGGTGTTGAAAAACTGTTTTTT
>TRBD2|TRBV19|TRBJ2-3|-
CASSIGFPSGGLLGTDTQYF
TGTGCCAGTAGTATAGGGTTCCCTAGCGGGGGCCTCCTGGGCACAGATACGCAGTATTTT
>-|TRBV19|TRBJ1-6|-
CASSQFTGSSYNSPLHF
TGTGCCAGTAGCCAATTCACAGGGAGCTCCTATAATTCACCCCTCCACTTT
>TRBD1|TRBV6-5|TRBJ1-6|once
CASRLRTGISPLHF
TGTGCCAGCAGGCTCCGGACAGGGATTTCACCCCTCCACTTT
>TRBD1|TRBV4-2|TRBJ1-2|-
CASSQDGQGEAANYGYTF
TGTGCCAGCAGCCAGGATGGACAGGGGGAGGCCGCTAACTATGGCTACACCTTC
>-|TRBV9|TRBJ1-6|-
CASSQSPGFTSPLHF
TGTGCCAGCAGTCAAAGTCCAGGGTTTACTTCACCCCTCCACTTT
>-|TRBV5-4|TRBJ1-4|-
CASSLNGGADEKLFF
TGTGCCAGCAGCTTGAATGGGGGGGCGGATGAAAAACTGTTTTTT
>TRBD1|TRBV9|TRBJ1-5|-
CASSTRDREFHSNQPQHF
TGTGCCAGCAGCACCCGGGACAGGGAGTTTCATAGCAATCAGCCCCAGCATTTT
>-|TRBV2|TRBJ2-3|-
CASSVGGGRTDTQYF
TGTGCCAGCAGTGTAGGGGGGGGGCGGACAGATACGCAGTATTTT
>TRBD1|TRBV6-6|TRBJ2-5|-
CASSNYRGTETQYF
TGTGCCAGCAGCAATTACAGGGGGACGGAGACCCAGTACTTC
>TRBD1|TRBV11-3|TRBJ2-3|-
CASSLRQGGDTQYF
TGTGCCAGCAGCCTACGACAGGGGGGAGATACGCAGTATTTT
>-|TRBV27|TRBJ2-1|-
CASTPQGSPYNEQFF
TGTGCCAGCACTCCTCAGGGGTCTCCCTACAATGAGCAGTTCTTC
>-|TRBV6-4|TRBJ2-1|-
CASSGTESSYNEQFF
TGTGCCAGCAGTGGGACTGAAAGCTCCTACAATGAGCAGTTCTTC
>-|TRBV9|TRBJ2-6|-
CASSNNRVSGANVLTF
TGTGCCAGCAGCAACAACAGGGTCTCTGGGGCCAACGTCCTGACTTTC
>-|TRBV28|TRBJ2-3|-
CASRQTPGLYTDTQYF
TGTGCCAGCAGACAAACCCCGGGACTCTACACAGATACGCAGTATTTT
>-|TRBV5-1|TRBJ1-6|-
CASSLNGGLNSPLHF
TGCGCCAGCAGCTTGAACGGGGGGCTGAATTCACCCCTCCACTTT
>-|TRBV7-9|TRBJ1-1|-
CASSLGTTAGLNTEAFF
TGTGCCAGCAGCTTAGGAACCACGGCGGGACTGAACACTGAAGCTTTCTTT
>TRBD2|TRBV28|TRBJ2-3|few
CASGRSGGARDTQYF
TGTGCCAGCGGCCGGAGCGGGGGGGCACGGGATACGCAGTATTTT
>-|TRBV28|TRBJ2-3|-
CASTGEADTQYF
TGTGCCAGCACCGGCGAGGCAGATACGCAGTATTTT
>-|TRBV7-9|TRBJ1-4|once
CASSGDPANEKLFF
TGTGCCAGCAGCGGAGACCCGGCGAACGAAAAACTGTTTTTT
>TRBD2|TRBV28|TRBJ2-3|-
CASESGGASTDTQYF
TGTGCCAGCGAGAGCGGGGGGGCTAGCACAGATACGCAGTATTTT
>-|TRBV5-1|TRBJ1-1|-
CASSSTGSNTEAFF
TGCGCCAGCAGCTCGACAGGATCGAACACTGAAGCTTTCTTT
>TRBD1|TRBV5-1|TRBJ2-1|-
CASSTGQGVYNEQFF
TGCGCCAGCAGCACTGGACAGGGGGTCTACAATGAGCAGTTCTTC
>-|TRBV5-8|TRBJ2-1|-
CASSYTSLNEQFF
TGTGCCAGCAGCTATACTAGTCTAAATGAGCAGTTCTTC
>-|TRBV5-1|TRBJ2-5|-
CASSLDSSYQETQYF
TGCGCCAGCAGCTTGGACAGTAGTTACCAAGAGACCCAGTACTTC
>TRBD1|TRBV7-2|TRBJ1-6|-
CASSWSGQGGGSPLHF
TGTGCCAGCAGCTGGTCGGGACAGGGGGGAGGGTCACCCCTCCACTTT
>-|TRBV5-4|TRBJ2-5|-
CASSLGPSGAEETQYF
TGTGCCAGCAGCTTGGGACCCTCAGGGGCGGAGGAGACCCAGTACTTC
>-|TRBV28|TRBJ1-2|-
CASSPPRTLRYGYTF
TGTGCCAGCAGTCCCCCCCGGACACTGCGATATGGCTACACCTTC
>-|TRBV5-1|TRBJ2-3|-
CASSLSGHLTDTQYF
TGCGCCAGCAGCTTGTCCGGACATCTCACAGATACGCAGTATTTT
>-|TRBV5-6|TRBJ2-3|-
CASSLAVTGFRTDTQYF
TGTGCCAGCAGCTTGGCGGTAACAGGGTTTCGCACAGATACGCAGTATTTT
>TRBD2|TRBV6-4|TRBJ2-3|medium-sized
CASSDSSGGADTQYF
TGTGCCAGCAGTGACTCTAGCGGGGGGGCCGATACGCAGTATTTT
>-|TRBV6-5|TRBJ1-2|-
CASSLAKGRTYTF
TGTGCCAGCAGTTTAGCGAAGGGTCGGACTTACACCTTC
>TRBD1|TRBV30|TRBJ1-6|-
CAWSVLSTGLILDNSPLHF
TGTGCCTGGAGTGTACTATCGACAGGGCTGATTTTGGATAATTCACCCCTCCACTTT
>-|TRBV7-6|TRBJ2-1|-
CASSSSRVSSYNEQFF
TGTGCCAGCAGCTCCTCCCGGGTATCATCCTACAATGAGCAGTTCTTC
>-|TRBV5-1|TRBJ1-5|-
CASSLTGINQPQHF
TGCGCCAGCAGCTTGACAGGGATCAATCAGCCCCAGCATTTT
>TRBD1|TRBV5-6|TRBJ1-2|-
CASSFTGQGFYGYTF
TGTGCCAGCAGCTTCACGGGACAGGGGTTCTATGGCTACACCTTC
>-|TRBV6-5|TRBJ2-7|-
CASSYLRLGLPYEQYF
TGTGCCAGCAGTTACCTGCGACTAGGCCTCCCCTACGAGCAGTACTTC
>-|TRBV7-2|TRBJ2-2|-
CASSSGAGGELFF
TGTGCCAGCAGCTCAGGGGCTGGCGGGGAGCTGTTTTTT
>TRBD2|TRBV9|TRBJ2-7|-
CASSVAGGTYEQYF
TGTGCCAGCAGCGTAGCCGGGGGGACCTACGAGCAGTACTTC
>-|TRBV2|TRBJ1-6|-
CASSEGGTGRPDSPLHF
TGTGCCAGCAGTGAAGGGGGAACAGGGAGACCGGATTCACCCCTCCACTTT
>-|TRBV4-2|TRBJ1-4|-
CASSQMRSEKLFF
TGTGCCAGCAGCCAAATGAGGAGTGAAAAACTGTTTTTT
>-|TRBV5-1|TRBJ2-5|-
CASSLVGRAEETQYF
TGCGCCAGCAGCTTGGTTGGCAGGGCTGAGGAGACCCAGTACTTC
>-|TRBV7-2|TRBJ1-5|few
CASSSRSNQPQHF
TGTGCCAGCAGCTCCCGTTCCAATCAGCCCCAGCATTTT
>-|TRBV10-2|TRBJ2-2|-
CASSESQGRGTGELFF
TGCGCCAGCAGTGAGTCGCAGGGCCGAGGCACCGGGGAGCTGTTTTTT
>-|TRBV14|TRBJ2-5|-
CASSQRWQQETQYF
TGTGCCAGCAGCCAAAGATGGCAGCAAGAGACCCAGTACTTC
>TRBD2|TRBV6-1|TRBJ2-3|-
CASNSEAGGTDTQYF
TGTGCCAGCAATTCGGAGGCGGGGGGCACAGATACGCAGTATTTT
>-|TRBV7-2|TRBJ2-5|-
CASSLGRETQYF
TGTGCCAGCAGCTTGGGGCGGGAGACCCAGTACTTC
>-|TRBV2|TRBJ2-5|few
CASSDPRTQYF
TGTGCCAGCAGTGACCCGAGGACCCAGTACTTC
>-|TRBV7-2|TRBJ1-1|-
CASSLEGGGGTEAFF
TGTGCCAGCAGCTTAGAAGGGGGGGGAGGCACTGAAGCTTTCTTT
>-|TRBV5-1|TRBJ1-4|-
CASSLGLGEKLFF
TGCGCCAGCAGCCTGGGACTCGGAGAAAAACTGTTTTTT
>-|TRBV2|TRBJ2-6|-
CASSESGGGDGANVLTF
TGTGCCAGCAGTGAATCGGGTGGAGGGGATGGGGCCAACGTCCTGACTTTC
>-|TRBV7-2|TRBJ2-1|-
CASSLIPDNEQFF
TGTGCCAGCAGCTTAATCCCGGACAATGAGCAGTTCTTC
>TRBD2|TRBV2|TRBJ2-2|-
CASSDGGGFGELFF
TGTGCCAGCAGTGACGGGGGGGGCTTCGGGGAGCTGTTTTTT
>TRBD1|TRBV19|TRBJ1-5|-
CASSSGRGPNQPQHF
TGTGCCAGTAGTTCTGGCAGGGGGCCCAATCAGCCCCAGCATTTT
>-|TRBV25-1|TRBJ1-4|-
CASSEFAGAEKLFF
TGTGCCAGCAGTGAATTCGCAGGGGCGGAAAAACTGTTTTTT
>TRBD1|TRBV6-1|TRBJ1-6|-
CASSESAGGSPLHF
TGTGCCAGCAGTGAATCGGCAGGGGGGTCACCCCTCCACTTT
>TRBD2|TRBV19|TRBJ2-2|once
CASIQTSGVFFDTGELFF
TGTGCCAGTATTCAGACTAGCGGGGTGTTCTTTGACACCGGGGAGCTGTTTTTT
>-|TRBV7-2|TRBJ2-5|-
CASSREFGLKTQYF
TGTGCCAGCAGCCGGGAGTTCGGTTTGAAGACCCAGTACTTC
>-|TRBV7-3|TRBJ2-3|-
CASSPDSRGTDTQYF
TGTGCCAGCAGCCCGGACAGCAGGGGCACAGATACGCAGTATTTT
>-|TRBV5-1|TRBJ2-7|-
CASSFDAGAGSEQYF
TGCGCCAGCAGCTTCGACGCGGGGGCCGGGAGCGAGCAGTACTTC